The 28 T cell receptor beta chains in this list originate from one sample, sequenced in a study of T cells in tuberculosis. Thawed, overnight-rested PBMC were stained with GMM-loaded CD1B tetramer, viability dye and anti-CD3, then sorted. The lipid loaded on the CD1B tetramers was C32 glucose monomycolate from Rhodococcus equi. This table comes from immunoSEQ multiplex PCR, and its TCRdb copy is limited to in-frame clones, with some not included. In the table there are tens of thousands of clones, around 90% of which are singletons. The specimen sequenced was CD1b-GMM tetramer-negative cells sorted from PBMCs. These receptors were collected from an adult woman with latent tuberculosis.

V is TRBV19 and J is TRBJ2-5; D not resolved. Germline CDR1 LNHDA, CDR2 SQIVND (reference sequence). The CDR3 spans 14 residues. The V and J ends lost 5 bases and 3 bases respectively, with 13 bases between them. In DNA, the CDR3 is TGTGCCAGTAGTGTCAGGCTGACCAAAGAGACCCAGTACTTC. This codes for CASSVRLTKETQYF.

V and J are TRBV10-3 and TRBJ2-3; 7 bases line up with TRBD1. Germline values: CDR1 ENHRY, CDR2 SYGVKD. This CDR3 has 13 residues. Losses at the gene ends were 7 bases for V and 6 bases for J; bases not matched to a gene: 7. CDR3 residues: CAIKGARADTQYF. The CDR3 DNA is TGTGCCATCAAGGGGGCGAGGGCGGATACGCAGTATTTT.

This sequence joins TRBV9 and TRBJ1-2, with 7 bases that match TRBD1. CDR3 length: 13 amino acids. Germline loops: CDR1 SGDLS, CDR2 YYNGEE. The trim removed 8 bases at V and 7 bases at J, leaving 11 bases unmatched. CDR3 amino acids: CASTSDRVTGYTF. CDR3 sequence (DNA): TGTGCCAGTACGAGCGACAGGGTTACTGGCTACACCTTC. Looking up the rest from reference TRBV9 and TRBJ1-2 gives the full variable domain: DSGVTQTPKHLITATGQRVTLRCSPRSGDLSVYWYQQSLDQGLQFLIQYYNGEERAKGNILERFSAQQFPDLHSELNLSSLELGDSALYFCASTSDRVTGYTFGSGTRLTVV.

The chain couples TRBV28 to TRBJ2-1; 11 bases line up with TRBD2. The CDR3 contains 15 residues. Per germline, CDR1 MDHEN and CDR2 SYDVKM. J gave up 8 bases and V 6 bases, and 9 bases lay outside the gene matches. The DNA for the CDR3 is TGTGCCAGCAGGGAGGGTCTAGCGGGGGGCTATGAGCAGTTCTTC. It codes for CASREGLAGGYEQFF.

This clone was counted only a few times. The chain combines TRBV11-2 with TRBJ2-1; 7 positions match TRBD1. The trim removed 8 bases at V and 3 bases at J, leaving 7 bases unmatched. Germline CDR1 SGHAT, CDR2 FQNNGV. The CDR3 length is 14 residues. The DNA of the CDR3 is TGTGCCAGCGACGCCGGGACAGTCTACAATGAGCAGTTCTTC. Protein: CASDAGTVYNEQFF. Full variable domain (remainder filled in from reference TRBV11-2 and TRBJ2-1): EAGVAQSPRYKIIEKRQSVAFWCNPISGHATLYWYQQILGQGPKLLIQFQNNGVVDDSQLPKDRFSAERLKGVDSTLKIQPAKLEDSAVYLCASDAGTVYNEQFFGPGTRLTVL.

Only one count was recorded for this clone. V is TRBV28 and J is TRBJ1-4, with 7 positions matching TRBD1. The junction had 7 bases not matched to a gene; V was cut back by 6 bases and J by 3 bases. Germline loops: CDR1 MDHEN, CDR2 SYDVKM. The CDR3 sequence is 15 residues long. CDR3 DNA sequence: TGTGCCAGCAGCGAACAGGGGCGGTCTAATGAAAAACTGTTTTTT. It codes for CASSEQGRSNEKLFF.

The V and J genes are TRBV6-6 and TRBJ2-2; 7 positions match TRBD1. V shed 4 bases and J 7 bases; nucleotides not matched to a gene: 6. Germline V gives CDR1 MNHNY, CDR2 SVGAGI (reference sequence). The CDR3 runs to 14 residues. The CDR3 region is CASSLDRVGGELFF. The CDR3 nucleotides read TGTGCCAGCAGTTTAGACAGGGTAGGCGGGGAGCTGTTTTTT.

V gene TRBV19 combines with J gene TRBJ2-7; TRBD2 aligns across 9 bases. Germline-derived CDR1 and CDR2 are LNHDA and SQIVND (reference sequence). Germline trimming cut 3 bases from V and 3 bases from J; bases unmatched to any gene: 6. This CDR3 has 15 amino acids. CDR3 protein: CASSILAGADYEQYF. In nucleotides, the CDR3 is TGTGCCAGTAGTATCTTAGCGGGGGCGGACTACGAGCAGTACTTC. Complete variable domain (other parts from reference TRBV19 and TRBJ2-7): DGGITQSPKYLFRKEGQNVTLSCEQNLNHDAMYWYRQDPGQGLRLIYYSQIVNDFQKGDIAEGYSVSREKKESFPLTVTSAQKNPTAFYLCASSILAGADYEQYFGPGTRLTVT.

V gene TRBV5-5 combines with J gene TRBJ1-2, with D perhaps matching TRBD1 (5 bases). Trimming took off 4 bases at V and 5 bases at J, with 12 bases between the two ends. CDR3 length equals 13 residues. The germline V gene encodes CDR1 SGHKS and CDR2 YYEKEE (reference sequence). This chain's CDR3 is CASSLGGGYGYTF. CDR3 nucleotide sequence: TGTGCCAGCAGCCTGGGTGGGGGGTATGGCTACACCTTC.

This clone is a singleton in its sample. The J gene is TRBJ1-1, the V gene TRBV19; D uncertain. Germline V gene sequence: CDR1 LNHDA, CDR2 SQIVND (reference sequence). CDR3 size: 15 residues. The ends were cut back, 2 bases at V and 5 bases at J, with 15 bases in the middle. The CDR3, as DNA: TGTGCCAGTAGTATAACTAGGGCCCTAGGAACTGAAGCTTTCTTT. This encodes CASSITRALGTEAFF. Combining the CDR3 with reference TRBV19 and TRBJ1-1 gives the whole variable domain DGGITQSPKYLFRKEGQNVTLSCEQNLNHDAMYWYRQDPGQGLRLIYYSQIVNDFQKGDIAEGYSVSREKKESFPLTVTSAQKNPTAFYLCASSITRALGTEAFFGQGTRLTVV.

This chain connects TRBV5-1 to TRBJ1-1; a weak D match, TRBD1 (6 bases). V was pared by 2 bases and J by 8 bases, with 13 bases between. This CDR3 has 13 amino acids. Germline V gene lookup returns CDR1 SGHRS and CDR2 YFSETQ. Here the CDR3 reads CASSFPRGPEAFF. CDR3 nucleotide sequence: TGCGCCAGCAGCTTCCCGCGGGGGCCCGAAGCTTTCTTT.

The chain uses TRBV29-1 and TRBJ2-7; TRBD1 agrees at 8 bases. The ends lost 2 bases at V and 4 bases at J; junction bases unmatched: 10. Germline V gives CDR1 SQVTM, CDR2 ANQGSEA. CDR3 length: 15 residues. CDR3 in amino acids: CSVETGQGSIYEQYF. CDR3 DNA sequence: TGCAGCGTTGAAACCGGACAGGGTTCAATATACGAGCAGTACTTC.

V gene TRBV10-1 combines with J gene TRBJ2-7; TRBD1 agrees at 8 bases. Germline V CDR1 and CDR2: WNHNN, SYGVQD (reference sequence). The CDR3 runs 12 residues. The trim removed 6 bases at V and 6 bases at J, leaving 4 bases unmatched. The CDR3, as DNA: TGCGCCAGCAGCCCGGACAGGGTCGAGCAGTACTTC. It is translated as CASSPDRVEQYF.

The CDR3: CASLRDGPNTEAFF. The CDR3 DNA reads TGTGCCAGCCTCCGGGATGGACCGAACACTGAAGCTTTCTTT. The chain joins TRBV6-1 to TRBJ1-1; D is ambiguous. The CDR3 runs to 14 residues. The germline CDR1 and CDR2 sequences are MNHNS and SASEGT. Trimming left V 8 bases short and J 1 base short, with 14 bases between.

CDR3 in amino acids: CASSETGVYGYTF. The CDR3 DNA reads as TGTGCCAGCAGCGAGACAGGGGTCTATGGCTACACCTTC. The V call is TRBV2, the J call TRBJ1-2; 8 nucleotides line up with TRBD1. This CDR3 comprises 13 residues. Germline loops: CDR1 SNHLY, CDR2 FYNNEI. The trim removed 6 bases at V and 4 bases at J, leaving 4 bases unmatched. Together with reference TRBV2 and TRBJ1-2, the CDR3 gives the full variable domain: EPEVTQTPSHQVTQMGQEVILRCVPISNHLYFYWYRQILGQKVEFLVSFYNNEISEKSEIFDDQFSVERPDGSNFTLKIRSTKLEDSAMYFCASSETGVYGYTFGSGTRLTVV.

V and J are TRBV30 and TRBJ2-2; 10 nucleotides match TRBD2. The germline CDR1 and CDR2 sequences are GTSNPN and SVGIG (reference sequence). The V and J ends lost 7 bases and 1 base, in that order; junction bases with no gene match: 3. This CDR3 is built from 14 residues. The CDR3 loop reads CAYRLAGNTGELFF. The CDR3 nucleotides read TGTGCCTACCGACTAGCGGGGAACACCGGGGAGCTGTTTTTT.

The rearrangement joins TRBV5-6 to TRBJ2-3; D not resolved. Germline loops: CDR1 SGHDT, CDR2 YYEEEE. Deletions cut 3 bases from V and 3 bases from J, with 11 bases between. This CDR3 has 14 amino acids. The CDR3 DNA sequence: TGTGCCAGCAGCTCCTTACTTTGGACAGATACGCAGTATTTT. This codes for CASSSLLWTDTQYF. The full variable domain, in which reference TRBV5-6 and TRBJ2-3 provide the parts outside the CDR3, is DAGVTQSPTHLIKTRGQQVTLRCSPKSGHDTVSWYQQALGQGPQFIFQYYEEEERQRGNFPDRFSGHQFPNYSSELNVNALLLGDSALYLCASSSLLWTDTQYFGPGTRLTVL.

This rearrangement joins TRBV5-5 to TRBJ1-5; D is possibly TRBD1 (6 bases). Between the trimmed V and J ends, which lost 1 base and 4 bases, there was a span of 9 bases. The CDR3 sequence is 14 residues long. Germline CDR1 is SGHKS and CDR2 is YYEKEE (reference sequence). The CDR3 nucleotides are TGTGCCAGCAGCTTGCCCGGACAGAATCAGCCCCAGCATTTT. Translating it yields CASSLPGQNQPQHF.

In DNA, the CDR3 is TGCGCCAGCAGCTCCCGGACAGGGGACGAGCAGTACGTC. Its protein is CASSSRTGDEQYV. The chain links TRBV5-1 to TRBJ2-7; 9 bases are shared with TRBD1. The V segment lost 3 bases and the J segment 5 bases; nucleotides outside the gene matches: 3. The CDR3 is 13 amino acids. Germline-derived CDR1 and CDR2 are SGHRS and YFSETQ.

The V and J genes are TRBV2 and TRBJ2-6; 7 nucleotides line up with TRBD1. Germline trimming cut 4 bases from V and 0 bases from J; bases unmatched to any gene: 12. CDR3 length: 19 amino acids. Germline-derived CDR1 and CDR2 are SNHLY and FYNNEI. CDR3 sequence: CASSVPEGAVYSGANVLTF. The CDR3 nucleotides are TGTGCCAGCAGTGTACCCGAGGGGGCTGTTTACTCTGGGGCCAACGTCCTGACTTTC.

The chain couples TRBV14 to TRBJ2-7; a possible D gene is TRBD1 (6 bases). Germline V CDR1 and CDR2: SGHDN, FVKESK. Trimming removed 2 bases at V and 3 bases at J, with 23 bases between. CDR3 length: 18 residues. As DNA, the CDR3 is TGTGCCAGCAGCCAACACGGGTTGTTGGTGGGGGCCTTCTACGAGCAGTACTTC. The encoded protein is CASSQHGLLVGAFYEQYF.

This clone was detected only once. V and J are TRBV7-2 and TRBJ1-6; 7 positions match TRBD1. This CDR3 has 15 residues. With 1 base clipped from V and 10 bases from J, the junction kept 7 bases outside the gene matches. Germline V gives CDR1 SGHTA, CDR2 FQGNSA. The chain's CDR3 is CASSLESGGESPLHF. For the CDR3, the DNA is TGTGCCAGCAGCTTAGAATCAGGGGGAGAATCACCCCTCCACTTT.

The J gene is TRBJ1-4, the V gene TRBV5-6, with D tentatively TRBD1 (5 bases). This CDR3 comprises 14 residues. The V end lost 1 base, the J end lost 8 bases, and 12 bases lay between the germline ends. CDR1 and CDR2 (germline): SGHDT, YYEEEE. CDR3 loop: CASSLPGGEEKLFF. For the CDR3, the DNA is TGTGCCAGCAGCTTGCCCGGGGGGGAGGAAAAACTGTTTTTT.

The rearrangement joins TRBV4-3 to TRBJ1-4, with a weak D call TRBD1 (6 bases). The CDR3 consists of 14 residues. Germline V gives CDR1 LGHNA, CDR2 YSLEER. Trimming shortened V by 6 bases and J by 8 bases, and 16 bases separated the two germline ends. CDR3 nucleotides: TGCGCCAGCAGTCCTTACAGGGTCGGAGAAAAACTGTTTTTT. Translating gives CASSPYRVGEKLFF.

The chain joins TRBV23-1 to TRBJ2-2, with 7 nucleotides matching TRBD1. TRBV23-1 is marked as an open reading frame, function uncertain. V trimming: 4 bases; J trimming: 3 bases; junction bases outside the gene matches: 14. The length of the CDR3 is 18 residues. The CDR3 loop is CASSRGRDRNTYTGELFF. The CDR3 DNA follows: TGCGCCAGCAGTCGAGGCCGGGACAGAAACACTTACACCGGGGAGCTGTTTTTT.

The chain carries TRBV23-1 and TRBJ1-5; 7 bases align to TRBD1. TRBV23-1 is marked as an open reading frame, function uncertain. The J segment lost 11 bases and the V segment lost 1 base, leaving 8 bases of the junction unmatched. This CDR3 comprises 14 residues. The chain's CDR3 is CASSQLQGGRSQHF. The CDR3 DNA reads as TGCGCCAGCAGTCAATTGCAGGGGGGCCGGTCCCAGCATTTT.

The chain combines TRBV30 with TRBJ1-1, with D possibly TRBD1 on 5 matching bases. V gave up 1 base and J gave up 1 base, with 19 bases separating them. The CDR3 runs 17 residues. Germline-derived CDR1 and CDR2 are GTSNPN and SVGIG (reference sequence). In DNA form, the CDR3 reads TGTGCCTGGAGTGCCTTCGGGACTACCCGAGGGAACACTGAAGCTTTCTTT. Protein sequence: CAWSAFGTTRGNTEAFF.

The gene calls are TRBV6-1 and TRBJ1-1; D is uncertain. CDR3 size: 16 residues. CDR1 is MNHNS and CDR2 is SASEGT in the germline V gene. The V and J ends lost 2 bases and 0 bases respectively, with 13 bases between them. The CDR3 region has the DNA TGTGCCAGCAGTGAATGGTCTGGGAGGCTGAACACTGAAGCTTTCTTT. It specifies CASSEWSGRLNTEAFF.